This TCR beta chain was identified during a study of blood T cells in healthy people across ages. The CDR3 is 17 amino acids. Trimming cost V 0 bases and J 0 bases, with 12 bases left between them. Germline V gene data show CDR1 as LGHNA and CDR2 as YSLEER. Study outcomes and limitations: Whereas aged donors had fewer naive CD4+ cells, long-lived donors had more of them and higher diversity. The unsorted PBMCs prevented any conclusive comparison of naive versus antigen-experienced cells. TCR beta diversity, measured per million T cells, fell in a roughly linear way with age.

Worth noting for this clonotype: Antigen unknown.

Using a J-beta primer mix together with a sample-barcoded 5' primer, a second PCR was run for roughly 6 to 12 cycles. TCRdb re-called the 5' RACE reads through MiXCR, storing one row per CDR3 protein. The sample includes over 950,000 distinct CDR3 sequences, more than 30% of them seen just once. This TCR was recovered from a man between 18 and 35 years old in good health. The chain uses TRBV4-3 and TRBJ2-1; tentatively, D is TRBD2 (6 bases). The sequencing sample was made of blood. The chain's CDR3 is CASSQEPSVVSYNEQFF. CDR3 coding DNA: TGCGCCAGCAGCCAAGAGCCTAGCGTCGTCTCCTACAATGAGCAGTTCTTC.